These 14 T cell receptor beta chains originate from one sample sequenced in a study of regulatory T cells in long-lasting Graves disease. Building of the TCR beta libraries involved iRepertoire HTBI primers and Arm-PCR of CDR3 regions. TCRdb re-called the multiplex PCR reads with MiXCR, one entry per CDR3 protein. Seen here are hundreds of thousands of distinct CDR3 sequences, roughly 16% observed once, and the top ten hold 20% to 30%. Sample time point: newly diagnosed GD, antithyroid drugs for less than 3 months. Construction of the TCR library relied on RNA isolated from PBMCs. Another study also made use of these data, one on T cells in Graves' hyperthyroidism and ophthalmopathy.

The sample was peripheral blood mononuclear cells (PBMCs), taken at new diagnosis, from a patient treated with antithyroid drugs. The receptors were gathered from a woman in her forties or fifties with Graves disease.

The V call is TRBV19, the J call TRBJ2-2; D gene uncertain. Germline V gives CDR1 LNHDA, CDR2 SQIVND (reference sequence). The CDR3 is 13 residues long. V was pared by 6 bases and J by 5 bases, with 10 bases between. CDR3 amino acids: CASRSLGTGELFF. CDR3 DNA sequence: TGTGCCAGTAGGAGCTTGGGGACCGGGGAGCTGTTTTTT.

Many counts were recorded for this clonotype. V is TRBV6-1 and J is TRBJ1-3; weak D call: TRBD1 (5 bases). The length of the CDR3 is 16 residues. Germline V CDR1 and CDR2: MNHNS, SASEGT. V lost 7 bases, J lost 0 bases, and 16 bases lay in between. The CDR3 DNA sequence: TGTGCCAGCACCACGGGAGCAGGGAGCTCTGGAAACACCATATATTTT. As protein: CASTTGAGSSGNTIYF.

This clonotype was counted at least ten times. This rearrangement joins TRBV5-1 to TRBJ2-2, with D possibly TRBD2 on 6 matching bases. From germline, CDR1 is SGHRS and CDR2 YFSETQ. Between the trimmed V and J ends, which lost 4 bases and 1 base, there was a span of 11 bases. This CDR3 contains 15 residues. CDR3 region: CASSRGTRNTGELFF. CDR3 DNA sequence: TGCGCCAGCAGCCGGGGGACGAGGAACACCGGGGAGCTGTTTTTT.

This clonotype was seen many times. This sequence joins TRBV6-1 and TRBJ1-2; D not certain. Per the germline V gene, CDR1 is MNHNS and CDR2 is SASEGT. CDR3 size: 13 residues. Trimming took 2 bases from V and 2 from J, leaving 6 bases between them. The CDR3 reads CASSEKANYGYTF. The CDR3 DNA follows: TGTGCCAGCAGTGAAAAGGCGAACTATGGCTACACCTTC.

Here the CDR3 DNA reads TGCGCCAGCAGCCAAGTGGTGCCCGCAGCCAAAAACATTCAGTACTTC. Protein product: CASSQVVPAAKNIQYF. V and J are TRBV4-1 and TRBJ2-4; D is ambiguous. Looked up from germline, CDR1 is MGHRA and CDR2 is YSYEKL. Trimming took 1 base from V and 0 from J, leaving 10 bases between them. The CDR3 is 16 amino acids.

This chain links TRBV4-1 with TRBJ2-1; D is uncertain. Per germline, CDR1 MGHRA and CDR2 YSYEKL. This CDR3 is built from 16 residues. The germline V and J ends were trimmed by 0 bases and 7 bases, with 16 bases remaining between them. The CDR3 spells CASSQDIAVWFNEQFF. CDR3 in DNA: TGCGCCAGCAGCCAAGATATAGCCGTTTGGTTTAATGAGCAGTTCTTC.

The V gene is TRBV12-3 or TRBV12-4, the J gene TRBJ1-4; D is ambiguous. The CDR3 is 13 amino acids. Trimming pared 1 base from V and 6 bases from J, leaving 6 bases between. The CDR3 DNA reads TGTGCCAGCAGTTTAGAGGGTCATGAAAAACTGTTTTTT. It yields the protein CASSLEGHEKLFF.

This clonotype has at least ten counts. The genes are TRBV30 and TRBJ1-2; D is undetermined. V was trimmed by 1 base and J by 4 bases, leaving 10 bases between them. CDR1 and CDR2 from the germline V gene are GTSNPN and SVGIG (reference sequence). The CDR3 is 13 residues long. The CDR3 loop is CAWSADGLYGYTF. The CDR3 nucleotides are TGTGCCTGGAGTGCTGACGGACTCTATGGCTACACCTTC.

The chain employs TRBV4-1 and TRBJ2-7, with TRBD1 as a possible D gene (5 bases). Germline V gene lookup returns CDR1 MGHRA and CDR2 YSYEKL. V was clipped by 3 bases and J by 7 bases, with 25 bases between them. The CDR3 consists of 17 residues. As DNA, the CDR3 is TGCGCCAGCAGCCAGAGCCCCCTCGTCCAAAGGGGTTTGGAGCAGTACTTC. Its translation is CASSQSPLVQRGLEQYF.

This clonotype was counted at least ten times. V usage is TRBV27 and J usage is TRBJ2-7; 9 bases agree with TRBD1. V was pared by 3 bases and J by 6 bases, with 6 bases of the junction left unmatched. CDR1 and CDR2 (germline): MNHEY, SMNVEV (reference sequence). CDR3 length: 14 residues. The CDR3 region has the DNA TGTGCCAGCAGTTTCCGGGACAGGGTAGCCGAGCAGTACTTC. It is translated as CASSFRDRVAEQYF.

This clonotype has more than one count but fewer than ten. The chain uses TRBV19 and TRBJ1-5, with 8 bases matching TRBD1. V gave up 6 bases and J gave up 10 bases; unmatched junction bases: 11. Germline V gene lookup returns CDR1 LNHDA and CDR2 SQIVND (reference sequence). The CDR3 length is 14 residues. The CDR3 DNA reads as TGTGCCAGTAGGGCGGGACAGGACTCTCATCCCCAGCATTTT. It codes for CASRAGQDSHPQHF.

This clonotype occurred many times. The chain has TRBV2 and TRBJ1-5, with 9 bases that match TRBD1. Germline assignment: CDR1 SNHLY and CDR2 FYNNEI. This CDR3 is 13 amino acids long. V gave up 5 bases and J gave up 7 bases; unmatched junction bases: 3. Here the CDR3 DNA reads TGTGCCAGCAGTTGGGACAGGGTGCAGCCCCAGCATTTT. Its translation is CASSWDRVQPQHF.

The chain links TRBV29-1 to TRBJ1-2, with D uncertain. The V gene lost 3 bases and the J gene lost 7 bases, with 15 bases spanning the gap. The CDR3 is 13 residues long. CDR1 SQVTM and CDR2 ANQGSEA come from the germline V gene. As DNA, the CDR3 is TGCAGCGTTGACGAAGCGGCCACGGGTGGCTACACCTTC. This sequence encodes CSVDEAATGGYTF.

V usage is TRBV7-9 and J usage is TRBJ2-2; possible D gene TRBD2, 7 bases. The CDR3 runs 16 residues. In germline, CDR1 is SEHNR, CDR2 FQNEAQ (reference sequence). Trimming took off 5 bases at V and 6 bases at J, with 19 bases between the two ends. This chain's CDR3 is CASSPPGGPSAGELFF. As DNA, the CDR3 is TGTGCCAGCAGCCCTCCCGGGGGGCCGTCTGCCGGGGAGCTGTTTTTT.